Listed here are 16 T cell receptor beta chains from one sample, sequenced in a study of shared T cell receptors in the human thymus. TCRdb's copy holds only in-frame clones and misses some; the assay was immunoSEQ multiplex PCR. The profile shows more than 550,000 clones, around 87% of them singletons. These data were also filed under a second study, of human thymus T cells.

The sample taken for sequencing was thymocytes. These TCRs come from a boy under two years old with a congenital heart defect.

J is TRBJ2-1 and V is TRBV5-1; 9 nucleotides line up with TRBD2. The CDR3 runs 18 residues. V lost 0 bases, J lost 8 bases, and 15 bases stayed unmatched. Germline V gene sequence: CDR1 SGHRS, CDR2 YFSETQ. The CDR3: CASSLVRVAGGPRDEQFF. CDR3 coding DNA: TGCGCCAGCAGCTTGGTAAGGGTGGCGGGAGGGCCCAGGGATGAGCAGTTCTTC.

CDR3 protein: CAISEGGTETQYF. The CDR3 DNA reads as TGTGCCATCAGTGAGGGGGGGACGGAGACCCAGTACTTC. The rearrangement links TRBV10-3 to TRBJ2-5; D may be TRBD2 (6 bases). This CDR3 contains 13 residues. Trimming removed 2 bases at V and 5 bases at J, with 9 bases between. Germline CDR1 is ENHRY and CDR2 is SYGVKD.

DNA of the CDR3: TGTGCCAGCAGCTTAGGGGGCAGGGTTGACAATCAGCCCCAGCATTTT. Translation gives CASSLGGRVDNQPQHF. The rearrangement joins TRBV7-2 to TRBJ1-5; a weak D match, TRBD1 (5 bases). V dropped 1 base and J dropped 3 bases, with 13 bases sitting between them. Germline values: CDR1 SGHTA, CDR2 FQGNSA. The CDR3 extends over 16 amino acids.

The chain recombines TRBV7-2 with TRBJ2-7; D possibly corresponds to TRBD2 (6 bases). The V and J ends lost 3 bases and 3 bases respectively, with 21 bases between them. CDR3 length: 17 amino acids. Germline CDR1 and CDR2: SGHTA and FQGNSA. In nucleotides, the CDR3 is TGTGCCAGCAGCTTGGGGGGACCCAGGGCGGATTTCTACGAGCAGTACTTC. It codes for CASSLGGPRADFYEQYF.

Comment on this clone: At one end, the junction sequence differs from germline, possibly due to a read error. Other DNA sequences of this sample code for an identical CDR3. The genes are TRBV30 and TRBJ1-6; unclear D gene. Germline CDR1 is GTSNPN and CDR2 is SVGIG (reference sequence). This CDR3 is built from 13 residues. CDR3 coding DNA: TGTGCCTGGAGTGGAGTGATTAATTCCCCCCTCCACTTT. It is translated as CAWSGVINSPLHF.

There are a few counts of this clone. The V and J genes are TRBV30 and TRBJ1-1; TRBD1 aligns across 8 bases. V gave up 3 bases and J gave up 1 base; unmatched junction bases: 7. This CDR3 has 15 residues. CDR1 is GTSNPN and CDR2 is SVGIG in the germline V gene (reference sequence). For the CDR3, the DNA is TGTGCCTGGAGCCCCCGGACAGGGCCGAACACTGAAGCTTTCTTT. Translated, it gives CAWSPRTGPNTEAFF. The whole variable domain, remainder taken from reference TRBV30 and TRBJ1-1, is SQTIHQWPATLVQPVGSPLSLECTVEGTSNPNLYWYRQAAGRGLQLLFYSVGIGQISSEVPQNLSASRPQDRQFILSSKKLLLSDSGFYLCAWSPRTGPNTEAFFGQGTRLTVV.

The V call is TRBV4-3, the J call TRBJ2-2, with 10 positions matching TRBD2. The trim removed 2 bases at V and 3 bases at J, leaving 3 bases unmatched. Germline CDR1 reads LGHNA; CDR2 reads YSLEER. The length of the CDR3 is 16 residues. In DNA, the CDR3 is TGCGCCAGCAGCCAAATAGGACTAGCGGACACCGGGGAGCTGTTTTTT. Amino acid sequence: CASSQIGLADTGELFF.

The V call is TRBV4-1, the J call TRBJ2-2; D is unclear. Germline assignment: CDR1 MGHRA and CDR2 YSYEKL. Trimming cost V 6 bases and J 0 bases, with 11 bases left between them. There are 15 residues in the CDR3. In nucleotides, the CDR3 is TGCGCCAGCAGTGTGGAGACTGCGAACACCGGGGAGCTGTTTTTT. It specifies CASSVETANTGELFF.

This chain joins TRBV10-1 and TRBJ2-7, with D possibly TRBD1 on 5 matching bases. CDR3 size: 14 residues. The germline gives CDR1 WNHNN, CDR2 SYGVQD (reference sequence). V lost 2 bases and J lost 3, with 11 bases in between. The CDR3, as DNA: TGCGCCAGCAGTGAGGCAGGGAATCTCTACGAGCAGTACTTC. Amino acid sequence: CASSEAGNLYEQYF.

The chain joins TRBV27 to TRBJ2-7; D perhaps matches TRBD1 (6 bases). The CDR3 spans 15 residues. The V gene lost 10 bases and the J gene lost 0 bases, with 19 bases spanning the gap. CDR1 is MNHEY and CDR2 is SMNVEV in the germline V gene (reference sequence). CDR3: CATLYRVDSSYEQYF. The CDR3 nucleotides read TGTGCCACCCTATACAGGGTTGACAGCTCCTACGAGCAGTACTTC.

This chain joins TRBV20-1 and TRBJ2-7; D unresolved. CDR1 DFQATT and CDR2 SNEGSKA come from the germline V gene (reference sequence). The CDR3 is 11 amino acids. V gave up 0 bases and J gave up 6 bases, with 6 bases separating them. CDR3 nucleotide sequence: TGCAGTGCTAGAGATCCCCTCGAGCAGTACTTC. This codes for CSARDPLEQYF.

The chain combines TRBV6-5 with TRBJ2-2, with TRBD2 as a possible D gene (6 bases). The V and J ends lost 0 bases and 6 bases respectively, with 14 bases between them. Germline CDR1 and CDR2: MNHEY and SVGAGI. The CDR3 runs 16 residues. The CDR3 reads CASSYSGAPGAGELFF. The CDR3 DNA reads TGTGCCAGCAGTTACTCCGGGGCCCCGGGGGCCGGGGAGCTGTTTTTT.

This clone was seen only a few times. V usage is TRBV5-6 and J usage is TRBJ1-3; D unresolved. Per the germline V gene, CDR1 is SGHDT and CDR2 is YYEEEE. This CDR3 is 15 amino acids long. V lost 5 bases and J 0 bases, leaving 12 bases between the germline ends. The CDR3 region has the DNA TGTGCCAGCAGTCTTGAGGTCCCCTCTGGAAACACCATATATTTT. Translating gives CASSLEVPSGNTIYF.

The chain links TRBV14 to TRBJ2-5, with D tentatively TRBD1 (6 bases). V was cut by 0 bases and J by 5 bases, with 19 bases left in between. From germline, CDR1 is SGHDN and CDR2 FVKESK. This CDR3 is built from 17 residues. The CDR3 protein is CASSQDLAGAHWETQYF. In DNA, the CDR3 is TGTGCCAGCAGCCAAGATTTGGCAGGGGCGCATTGGGAGACCCAGTACTTC.

The chain links TRBV4-1 to TRBJ2-5; the match to TRBD1 covers 7 bases. In germline, CDR1 is MGHRA, CDR2 YSYEKL. There are 16 residues in the CDR3. Unmatched junction bases numbered 6, after V lost 0 bases and J lost 2 bases. CDR3 DNA: TGCGCCAGCAGCCAAGATGAAGGGGGACAGCAAGAGACCCAGTACTTC. Translating it yields CASSQDEGGQQETQYF.

The sample holds one count of this clone. V usage is TRBV25-1 and J usage is TRBJ2-1; possibly TRBD2 for D (6 bases). Germline V gene sequence: CDR1 MGHDK, CDR2 SYGVNS. The CDR3 covers 13 residues. V lost 3 bases and J 7 bases, leaving 10 bases between the germline ends. Here the CDR3 reads CASSEPRGNEQFF. In DNA form, the CDR3 reads TGTGCCAGCAGTGAGCCTCGGGGGAATGAGCAGTTCTTC.